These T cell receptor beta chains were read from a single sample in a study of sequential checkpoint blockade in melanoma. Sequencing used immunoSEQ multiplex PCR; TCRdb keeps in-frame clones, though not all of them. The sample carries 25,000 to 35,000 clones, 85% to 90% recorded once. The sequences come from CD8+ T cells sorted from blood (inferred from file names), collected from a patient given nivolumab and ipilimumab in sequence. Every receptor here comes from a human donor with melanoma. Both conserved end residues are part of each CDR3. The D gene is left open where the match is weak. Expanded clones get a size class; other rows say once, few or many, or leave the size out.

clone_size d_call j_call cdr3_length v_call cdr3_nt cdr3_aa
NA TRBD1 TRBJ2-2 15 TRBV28 TGTGCCAGCTCCTTGGGGACAGCTAACACCGGGGAGCTGTTTTTT CASSLGTANTGELFF
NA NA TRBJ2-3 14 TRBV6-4 TGTGCCAGCAGTGACAGCGGTAGCACAGATACGCAGTATTTT CASSDSGSTDTQYF
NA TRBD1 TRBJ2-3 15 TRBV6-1 TGTGCCAGCAGTGAAGGGACAGGGCACACAGATACGCAGTATTTT CASSEGTGHTDTQYF
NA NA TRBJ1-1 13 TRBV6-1 TGTGCCAGCAGTGACAGGGAAAACACTGAAGCTTTCTTT CASSDRENTEAFF
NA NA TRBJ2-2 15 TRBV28 TGTGCCAGCAGTCTCCGACTAGGTAACACCGGGGAGCTGTTTTTT CASSLRLGNTGELFF
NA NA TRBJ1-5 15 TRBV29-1 TGCAGCGTTGAGCCCGGCAGGCCCAATAATCAGCCCCAGCATTTT CSVEPGRPNNQPQHF
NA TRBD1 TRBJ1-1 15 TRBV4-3 TGCGCCAGCAGCCAAGGCCTGAGGGGGCAAGATGAAGCTTTCTTT CASSQGLRGQDEAFF
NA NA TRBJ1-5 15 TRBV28 TGTGCCAGCAGCACGACGGGGGGAAGCAATCAGCCCCAGCATTTT CASSTTGGSNQPQHF
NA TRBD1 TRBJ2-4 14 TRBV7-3 TGTGCCAGCAGCTTAACAGGGACAGGGGACATTCAGTACTTC CASSLTGTGDIQYF
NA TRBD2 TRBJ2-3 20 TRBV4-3 TGCGCCAGCAGCCAAGATCTCTTGGCGGTTAGCGGGATTTTCACAGATACGCAGTATTTT CASSQDLLAVSGIFTDTQYF
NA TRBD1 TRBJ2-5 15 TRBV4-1 TGCGCCAGCAGCCAAGGGACAGGGCCGGGAGAGACCCAGTACTTC CASSQGTGPGETQYF
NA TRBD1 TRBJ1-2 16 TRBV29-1 TGCAGCGTGGCAGGACAGGGGGACCCCTCGGCGGGAGGCTACACCTTC CSVAGQGDPSAGGYTF
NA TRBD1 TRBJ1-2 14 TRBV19 TGTGCCAGTAGTCCATCGACAGGGCCGTATGGCTACACCTTC CASSPSTGPYGYTF
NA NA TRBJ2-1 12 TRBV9 TGTGCCAGCAGCGTGGAGGGGCTTGAGCAGTTCTTC CASSVEGLEQFF
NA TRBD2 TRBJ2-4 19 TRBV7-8 TGTGCCAGCAGCTTATTTCCAGCGGGGGATCCAGGAGCCAAAAACATTCAGTACTTC CASSLFPAGDPGAKNIQYF
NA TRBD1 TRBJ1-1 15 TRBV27 TGTGCCAGCATCCAGAACAGGGGAATTAGCACTGAAGCTTTCTTT CASIQNRGISTEAFF
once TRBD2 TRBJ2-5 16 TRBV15 TGTGCCACCAGCAGAGAACGGCTAGCGGGCCAAGAGACCCAGTACTTC CATSRERLAGQETQYF
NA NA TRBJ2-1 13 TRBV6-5 TGTGCCAGCAGTTACAGCGACGCCCCTGAGCAGTTCTTC CASSYSDAPEQFF
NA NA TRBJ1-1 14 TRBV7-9 TGTGCCAGCACCCCGGGGGGGATGAACACTGAAGCTTTCTTT CASTPGGMNTEAFF
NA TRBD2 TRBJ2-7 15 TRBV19 TGTGCCAGTACTCCTACGTGGGGGGGAGTCGACGAGCAGTACTTC CASTPTWGGVDEQYF
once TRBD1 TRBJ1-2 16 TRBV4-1 TGCGCCAGCAGCCAAGATAGGGGACAGGGGTTCTATGGCTACACCTTC CASSQDRGQGFYGYTF
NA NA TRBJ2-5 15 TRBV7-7 TGTGCTAGCAGCTTAACCCGGGGGAAAAGCGAGACCCAGTACTTC CASSLTRGKSETQYF
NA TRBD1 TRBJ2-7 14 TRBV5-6 TGTGCCAGCAGCAGGGGGCGAGGGGGCGACGAGCAGTACTTC CASSRGRGGDEQYF
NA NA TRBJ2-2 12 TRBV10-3 TGTGCCGCCACGGACTACACCGGGGAGCTGTTTTTT CAATDYTGELFF
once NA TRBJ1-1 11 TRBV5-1 TGCGCCAGCAGCACCGGAGAAGAAGCTTTCTTT CASSTGEEAFF
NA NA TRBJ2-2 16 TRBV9 TGTGCCAGCAGCGTAGGCGGGTGGGCAGGTGGCGGGGAGCTGTTTTTT CASSVGGWAGGGELFF
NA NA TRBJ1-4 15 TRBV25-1 TGTGCCAGCAGTGAATATTTACAGTCAAATGAAAAACTGTTTTTT CASSEYLQSNEKLFF
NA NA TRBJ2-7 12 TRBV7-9 TGTGCCAGCAGCTCACAGGGCAACGGGCAGTACTTC CASSSQGNGQYF
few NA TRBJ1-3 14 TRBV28 TGTGCCAGCACCTCCCCGGGCTCTGGAAACACCATATATTTT CASTSPGSGNTIYF
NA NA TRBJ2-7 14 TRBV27 TGTGCCAGCAGACGCCGACTAGATCCAAACGAGCAGTACTTC CASRRRLDPNEQYF
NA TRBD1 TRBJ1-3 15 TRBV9 TGTGCCAGCAGGGGACAGGGAGACTCTGGAAACACCATATATTTT CASRGQGDSGNTIYF
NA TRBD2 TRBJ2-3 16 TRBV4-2 TGTGCCAGCAGCCAAGAGGCGGGAGGACCCACAGATACGCAGTATTTT CASSQEAGGPTDTQYF
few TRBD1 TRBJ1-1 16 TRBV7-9 TGTGCCAGCAGCCCGCGTCCGGGACAGCTGAACACTGAAGCTTTCTTT CASSPRPGQLNTEAFF
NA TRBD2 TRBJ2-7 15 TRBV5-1 TGCGCCAGCAGCCCCGGGACTAGCGGGAACTACGAGCAGTACTTC CASSPGTSGNYEQYF
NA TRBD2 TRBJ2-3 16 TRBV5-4 TGTGCCAGCAGCTTGGGACTAGCGGGAGTAACAGATACGCAGTATTTT CASSLGLAGVTDTQYF
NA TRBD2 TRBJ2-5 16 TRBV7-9 TGTGCCAGCAGCTCAGGACTAGCGGGGGGGGAAGAGACCCAGTACTTC CASSSGLAGGEETQYF
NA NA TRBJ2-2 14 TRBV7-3 TGTGCCAGCAGCTTAACCGGGACTGGGGGGGAGCTGTTTTTT CASSLTGTGGELFF
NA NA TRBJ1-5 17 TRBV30 TGTGCCTGGAGTGTACTCTCCCCCAGGGTAGGCAATCAGCCCCAGCATTTT CAWSVLSPRVGNQPQHF
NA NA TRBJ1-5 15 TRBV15 TGTGCCACCAGCAGAGACAGGGAAGGCAATCAGCCCCAGCATTTT CATSRDREGNQPQHF
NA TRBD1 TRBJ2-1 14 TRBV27 TGTGCCAGCAGTTTAGGGACAGACTACAATGAGCAGTTCTTC CASSLGTDYNEQFF
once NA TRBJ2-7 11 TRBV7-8 TGTGCCAGCAGCTCCTACTACGAGCAGTACTTC CASSSYYEQYF
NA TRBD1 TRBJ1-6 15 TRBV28 TGTGCCAGCAGTTTCGTAGGGGGCTTAGTTTCACCCCTCCACTTT CASSFVGGLVSPLHF
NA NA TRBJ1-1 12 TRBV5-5 TGTGCCAGCAGCTCTCCCAGGGATGAAGCTTTCTTT CASSSPRDEAFF
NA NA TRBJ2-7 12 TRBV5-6 TGTGCCAGCAGCGGCCTGTCCCTCGAGCAGTACTTC CASSGLSLEQYF
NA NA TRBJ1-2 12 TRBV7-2 TGTGCCAGCAGTGGCAAGAACTATGGCTACACCTTC CASSGKNYGYTF
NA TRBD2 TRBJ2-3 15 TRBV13 TGTGCCAGCAGCTCCCGGCGGGGGGGCCGAAATACGCAGTATTTT CASSSRRGGRNTQYF
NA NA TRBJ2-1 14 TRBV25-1 TGTGCCAGCAGTGAGCCACAGGACAGCCCCGGGCAGTTCTTC CASSEPQDSPGQFF
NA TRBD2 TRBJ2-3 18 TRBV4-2 TGTGCCAGCAGCCAAGAAGGAGGCAGCGGGATCGGGGCAGATACGCAGTATTTT CASSQEGGSGIGADTQYF
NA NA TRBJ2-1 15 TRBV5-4 TGTGCCAGCAGCCCCGCCAGGGGCCCCAACAATGAGCAGTTCTTC CASSPARGPNNEQFF
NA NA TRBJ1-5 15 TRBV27 TGTGCCAGCAGTCGGACAGCCTATAGCAATCAGCCCCAGCATTTT CASSRTAYSNQPQHF
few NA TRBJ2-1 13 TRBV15 TGTGCCACCAGCGAAGGACAGTACAATGAGCAGTTCTTC CATSEGQYNEQFF
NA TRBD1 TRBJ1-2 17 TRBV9 TGTGCCAGCAGCGACCCCCAGGGGGACCCGCCTAACTATGGCTACACCTTC CASSDPQGDPPNYGYTF
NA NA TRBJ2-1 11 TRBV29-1 TGCAGCGTTGCGTTGGTACGGGGGTCGTTCTTC CSVALVRGSFF
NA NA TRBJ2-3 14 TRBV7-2 TGTGCCAGCAGGCCGGGACTTAGCACAGATACGCAGTATTTT CASRPGLSTDTQYF
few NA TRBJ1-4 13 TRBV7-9 TGTGCCAGCAGCTTAGGGGGCGGTGAAAAACTGTTTTTT CASSLGGGEKLFF